These 17 T cell receptor beta chains were all obtained from the same sample, sequenced in a study of Tregs in tolerant kidney transplant recipients. Sequenced by immunoSEQ multiplex PCR; TCRdb stores in-frame clones only, minus some. The data contain 200,000 to 300,000 clones, about four fifths of them singletons. Sample: CD4+ T cells from blood. Receptors were obtained from a human donor in good health.

Points on this clone: Germline and junction disagree at one end, which may indicate a read error. The V call is TRBV7-7, the J call TRBJ2-7; maybe TRBD1 (7 bases). CDR3 length equals 13 residues. Looked up from germline, CDR1 is SSHAT and CDR2 is FNYEAQ (reference sequence). CDR3 loop: CASSSQGGGEQYF. Written as DNA, the CDR3 is TGTGCTAGCAGCTCCCAGGGGGGTGGCGAGCAGTACTTC.

The chain recombines TRBV6-6 with TRBJ1-2; D remains unclear. The V gene's germline CDR1 is MNHNY and CDR2 SVGAGI (reference sequence). Trimming removed 8 bases at V and 2 bases at J, with 12 bases between. This CDR3 comprises 13 residues. CDR3 in DNA: TGTGCCAGCGTTAAGCCTCCGAACTATGGCTACACCTTC. It encodes CASVKPPNYGYTF.

This clone occurred a few times. The rearrangement links TRBV5-1 to TRBJ2-3; the match to TRBD1 covers 12 bases. The CDR3 totals 19 residues. With 4 bases clipped from V and 3 bases from J, the junction kept 15 bases outside the gene matches. CDR1 is SGHRS and CDR2 is YFSETQ in the germline V gene. CDR3 residues: CASSATRDRGRIWTDTQYF. In DNA, the CDR3 is TGCGCCAGCAGCGCGACCCGGGACAGGGGGCGAATATGGACAGATACGCAGTATTTT. The full variable domain, in which reference TRBV5-1 and TRBJ2-3 provide the parts outside the CDR3, is KAGVTQTPRYLIKTRGQQVTLSCSPISGHRSVSWYQQTPGQGLQFLFEYFSETQRNKGNFPGRFSGRQFSNSRSEMNVSTLELGDSALYLCASSATRDRGRIWTDTQYFGPGTRLTVL.

The chain links TRBV5-1 to TRBJ1-6, with D unresolved. The CDR3 has 14 amino acids. Trimming removed 1 base at V and 10 bases at J, with 12 bases between. Germline CDR1 and CDR2: SGHRS and YFSETQ. CDR3 amino acids: CASSLRQTASPLHF. The CDR3 DNA follows: TGCGCCAGCAGCTTGAGGCAAACGGCCTCACCCCTCCACTTT.

This chain links TRBV4-1 with TRBJ2-3; the D gene is possibly TRBD1 (5 bases). Trimming cost V 2 bases and J 0 bases, with 12 bases left between them. The length of the CDR3 is 16 residues. From germline, CDR1 is MGHRA and CDR2 YSYEKL. The CDR3 here is CASSQFQGPSTDTQYF. The CDR3 DNA is TGCGCCAGCAGCCAATTTCAGGGCCCTAGCACAGATACGCAGTATTTT.

The CDR3: CASSDRDRASYEQYF. CDR3 DNA sequence: TGCGCCAGCAGTGATAGGGACAGAGCCTCCTACGAGCAGTACTTC. The chain recombines TRBV10-2 with TRBJ2-5; 7 bases agree with TRBD1. The J call may be faulty, since TRBJ2-7 better matches the DNA end. This CDR3 is 15 amino acids long. Germline loops: CDR1 WSHSY, CDR2 SAAADI.

The gene calls are TRBV7-2 and TRBJ1-5; 11 nucleotides align to TRBD1. The CDR3 contains 17 residues. Per germline, CDR1 SGHTA and CDR2 FQGNSA. The trim removed 4 bases at V and 1 base at J, leaving 6 bases unmatched. This chain's CDR3 is CASSSRTGGGSNQPQHF. CDR3 DNA sequence: TGTGCCAGCAGCTCGCGGACAGGGGGCGGAAGCAATCAGCCCCAGCATTTT.

This chain connects TRBV19 to TRBJ2-7, with D unresolved. V dropped 2 bases and J dropped 1 base, with 9 bases sitting between them. Germline lookup yields CDR1 LNHDA and CDR2 SQIVND (reference sequence). The CDR3 is 14 residues long. For the CDR3, the DNA is TGTGCCAGTAGTATATCGGCGGTATCCTACGAGCAGTACTTC. Amino acid sequence: CASSISAVSYEQYF. Full variable domain (remainder filled in from reference TRBV19 and TRBJ2-7): DGGITQSPKYLFRKEGQNVTLSCEQNLNHDAMYWYRQDPGQGLRLIYYSQIVNDFQKGDIAEGYSVSREKKESFPLTVTSAQKNPTAFYLCASSISAVSYEQYFGPGTRLTVT.

J is TRBJ1-1 and V is TRBV30, with 8 bases that match TRBD1. This CDR3 contains 14 residues. With V trimmed by 2 bases and J by 10 bases, 12 bases remained unmatched. Germline V gene sequence: CDR1 GTSNPN, CDR2 SVGIG (reference sequence). This CDR3 reads CAWSYTGQGGGAFF. The CDR3 DNA follows: TGTGCCTGGAGTTACACTGGACAGGGTGGAGGAGCTTTCTTT.

J is TRBJ1-4 and V is TRBV19; 8 positions match TRBD1. V dropped 4 bases and J dropped 5; count of bases not matched to a gene: 9. CDR1 and CDR2 (germline): LNHDA, SQIVND (reference sequence). The CDR3 sequence is 16 residues long. The CDR3 DNA reads TGTGCCAGTAGTACGGAACTCAGGGGGCGGAATGAAAAACTGTTTTTT. Protein: CASSTELRGRNEKLFF.

This clone was detected once. The chain couples TRBV6-5 to TRBJ1-2; D remains unclear. Germline V gene data show CDR1 as MNHEY and CDR2 as SVGAGI. Between the trimmed V and J ends, which lost 2 bases and 0 bases, there was a span of 4 bases. The CDR3 has 13 residues. The CDR3 DNA reads TGTGCCAGCAGTTACACAGCTAACTATGGCTACACCTTC. Its protein is CASSYTANYGYTF.

This clone appeared a single time. A read error may produce the germline difference seen at one junction end. The chain recombines TRBV7-7 with TRBJ2-1; 8 bases map to TRBD2. The CDR3 length is 16 residues. CDR1 and CDR2 (germline): SSHAT, FNYEAQ (reference sequence). CDR3 nucleotides: TGTGCTAGCAGCCCCATAGCGGGGAGTGGGTTAGATGAGCAGTTCTTC. Protein: CASSPIAGSGLDEQFF. The entire variable domain, with the rest obtained from reference TRBV7-7 and TRBJ2-1, is as follows: GAGVSQSPRYKVTKRGQDVTLRCDPISSHATLYWYQQALGQGPEFLTYFNYEAQPDKSGLPSDRFSAERPEGSISTLTIQRTEQRDSAMYRCASSPIAGSGLDEQFFGPGTRLTVL.

This clone was seen more than once but under ten times. This chain links TRBV6-5 with TRBJ1-5, with a weak D call TRBD1 (5 bases). Trimming stripped 9 bases from V and 0 bases from J, with 12 bases between. Germline V gives CDR1 MNHEY, CDR2 SVGAGI. This CDR3 is built from 14 residues. CDR3 DNA sequence: TGTGCCAGTGGTCAGGGTTTTAGCAATCAGCCCCAGCATTTT. This gives the protein CASGQGFSNQPQHF.

The chain recombines TRBV5-4 with TRBJ1-3, with D perhaps TRBD1 (6 bases). The germline CDR1 and CDR2 sequences are SGHNT and YYREEE (reference sequence). With 5 bases removed from V and 0 bases from J, the gap between germline ends came to 15 bases. The CDR3 extends over 16 amino acids. CDR3 protein: CASSKGGQSSGNTIYF. The CDR3 bases are TGTGCCAGCAGTAAAGGAGGACAGTCCTCTGGAAACACCATATATTTT.

The CDR3 reads CASSYSGAIAGELFF. CDR3 nucleotide sequence: TGTGCCAGCAGTTACTCCGGGGCGATCGCCGGGGAGCTGTTTTTT. J is TRBJ2-2 and V is TRBV6-5; D is perhaps TRBD1 or TRBD2 (5 bases each). The CDR3 totals 15 residues. V gave up 0 bases and J gave up 6 bases, with 11 bases separating them. Looked up from germline, CDR1 is MNHEY and CDR2 is SVGAGI.

J is TRBJ2-2 and V is TRBV15, with 9 positions matching TRBD2. V dropped 1 base and J dropped 6; count of bases not matched to a gene: 6. The CDR3 spans 16 residues. Germline CDR1 reads LNHNV; CDR2 reads YYDKDF (reference sequence). The DNA of the CDR3 is TGTGCCACCAGCAGAGGGGGACTAGCAGATCCCGGGGAGCTGTTTTTT. Translated: CATSRGGLADPGELFF.

This clone was detected only a few times. The genes are TRBV6-6 and TRBJ2-3; D gene uncertain. The CDR3 runs to 11 residues. The germline gives CDR1 MNHNY, CDR2 SVGAGI (reference sequence). V was pared by 6 bases and J by 6 bases, with 7 bases between. The CDR3 reads CASSLRDTQYF. The CDR3 DNA follows: TGTGCCAGCAGCCTCCGGGATACGCAGTATTTT.